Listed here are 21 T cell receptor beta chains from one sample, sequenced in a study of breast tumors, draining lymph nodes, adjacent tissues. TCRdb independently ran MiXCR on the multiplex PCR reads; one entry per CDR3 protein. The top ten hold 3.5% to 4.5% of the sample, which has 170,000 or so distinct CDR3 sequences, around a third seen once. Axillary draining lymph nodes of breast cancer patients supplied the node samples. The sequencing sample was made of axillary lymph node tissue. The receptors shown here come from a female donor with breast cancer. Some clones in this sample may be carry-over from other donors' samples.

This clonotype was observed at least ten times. CDR3 in DNA: TGTGCCAGCACTAGCCCGGACACCAACACCGGGGAGCTGTTTTTT. Its translation is CASTSPDTNTGELFF. This chain joins TRBV7-9 and TRBJ2-2, with D tentatively TRBD1 or TRBD2 (5 bases each). Germline-derived CDR1 and CDR2 are SEHNR and FQNEAQ (reference sequence). Trimming stripped 7 bases from V and 2 bases from J, with 14 bases between. The length of the CDR3 is 15 residues.

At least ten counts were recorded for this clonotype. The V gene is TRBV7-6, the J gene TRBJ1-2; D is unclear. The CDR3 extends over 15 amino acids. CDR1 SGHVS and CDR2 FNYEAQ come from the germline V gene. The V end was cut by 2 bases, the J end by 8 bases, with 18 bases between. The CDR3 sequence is CASSLSQRAREGYTF. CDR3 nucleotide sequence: TGTGCCAGCAGCTTAAGTCAGAGGGCGCGGGAAGGCTACACCTTC.

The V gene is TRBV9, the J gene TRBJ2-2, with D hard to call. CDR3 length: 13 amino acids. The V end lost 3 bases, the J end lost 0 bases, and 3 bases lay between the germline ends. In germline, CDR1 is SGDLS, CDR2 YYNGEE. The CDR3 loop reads CASSAANTGELFF. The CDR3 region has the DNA TGTGCCAGCAGCGCCGCGAACACCGGGGAGCTGTTTTTT.

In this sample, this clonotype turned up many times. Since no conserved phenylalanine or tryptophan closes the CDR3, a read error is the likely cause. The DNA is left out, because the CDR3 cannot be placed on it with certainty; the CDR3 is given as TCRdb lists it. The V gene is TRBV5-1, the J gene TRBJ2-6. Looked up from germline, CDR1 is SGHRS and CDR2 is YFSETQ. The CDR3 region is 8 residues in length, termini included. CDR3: CASSRLTS.

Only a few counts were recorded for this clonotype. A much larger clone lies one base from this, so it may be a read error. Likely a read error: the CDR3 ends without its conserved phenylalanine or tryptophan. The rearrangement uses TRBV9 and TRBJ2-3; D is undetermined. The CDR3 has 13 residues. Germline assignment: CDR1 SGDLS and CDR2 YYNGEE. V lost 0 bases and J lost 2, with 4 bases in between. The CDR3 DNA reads TGTGCCAGCAGCGTAGTCCTCACAGATACGCAGTATTCT. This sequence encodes CASSVVLTDTQYS.

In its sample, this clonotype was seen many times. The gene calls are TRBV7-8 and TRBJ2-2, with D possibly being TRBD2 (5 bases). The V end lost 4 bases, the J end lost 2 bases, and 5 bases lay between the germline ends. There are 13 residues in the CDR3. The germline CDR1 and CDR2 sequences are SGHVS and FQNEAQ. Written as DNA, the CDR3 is TGTGCCAGCAGCTCGGGAAACACCGGGGAGCTGTTTTTT. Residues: CASSSGNTGELFF. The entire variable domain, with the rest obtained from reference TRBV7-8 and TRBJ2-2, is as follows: GAGVSQSPRYKVAKRGQDVALRCDPISGHVSLFWYQQALGQGPEFLTYFQNEAQLDKSGLPSDRFFAERPEGSVSTLKIQRTQQEDSAVYLCASSSGNTGELFFGEGSRLTVL.

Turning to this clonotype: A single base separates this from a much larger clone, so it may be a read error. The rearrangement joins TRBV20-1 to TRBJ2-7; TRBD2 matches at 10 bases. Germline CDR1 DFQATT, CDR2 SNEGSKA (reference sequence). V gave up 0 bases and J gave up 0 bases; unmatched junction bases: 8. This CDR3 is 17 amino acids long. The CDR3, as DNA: TGCAGTGCTAGAGATGAGCTAGCGGGGGCTTTCTCCTACGAGCAGTACTTC. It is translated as CSARDELAGAFSYEQYF.

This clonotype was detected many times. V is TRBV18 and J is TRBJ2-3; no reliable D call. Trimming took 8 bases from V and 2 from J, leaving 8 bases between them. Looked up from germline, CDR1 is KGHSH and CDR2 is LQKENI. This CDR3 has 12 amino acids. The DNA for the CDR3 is TGTGCCAGCAGCTTACTCACAGATACGCAGTATTTT. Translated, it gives CASSLLTDTQYF.

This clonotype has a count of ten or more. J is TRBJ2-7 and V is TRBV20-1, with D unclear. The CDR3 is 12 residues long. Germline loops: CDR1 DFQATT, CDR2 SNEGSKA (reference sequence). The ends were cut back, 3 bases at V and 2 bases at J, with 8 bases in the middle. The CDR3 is CSASTQTYEQYF. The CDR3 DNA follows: TGCAGTGCTAGTACTCAGACCTACGAGCAGTACTTC.

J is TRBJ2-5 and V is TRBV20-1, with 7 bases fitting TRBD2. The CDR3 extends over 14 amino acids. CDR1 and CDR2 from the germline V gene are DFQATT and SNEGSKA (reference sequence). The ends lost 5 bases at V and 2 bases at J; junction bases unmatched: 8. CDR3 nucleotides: TGCAGTGCTCAACTAGCGTCCGTACAAGAGACCCAGTACTTC. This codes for CSAQLASVQETQYF.

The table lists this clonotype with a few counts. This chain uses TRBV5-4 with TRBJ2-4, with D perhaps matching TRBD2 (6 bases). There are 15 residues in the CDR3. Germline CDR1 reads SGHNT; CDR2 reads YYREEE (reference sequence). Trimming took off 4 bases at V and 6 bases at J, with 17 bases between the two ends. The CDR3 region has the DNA TGTGCCAGCAGCAGACCTGGAGGGGAAGGAAACATTCAGTACTTC. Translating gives CASSRPGGEGNIQYF.

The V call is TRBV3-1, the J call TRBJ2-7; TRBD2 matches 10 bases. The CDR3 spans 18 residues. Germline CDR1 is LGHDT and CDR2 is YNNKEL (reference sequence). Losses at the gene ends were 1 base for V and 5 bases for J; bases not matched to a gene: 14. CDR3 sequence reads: CASSQVAGELAGVDEQYF. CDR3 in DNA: TGTGCCAGCAGCCAAGTTGCAGGGGAGCTAGCGGGAGTCGACGAGCAGTACTTC.

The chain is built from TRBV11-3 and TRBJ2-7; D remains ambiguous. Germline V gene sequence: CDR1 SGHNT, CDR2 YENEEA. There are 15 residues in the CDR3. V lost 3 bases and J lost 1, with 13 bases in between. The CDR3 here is CASSFLSRASYEQYF. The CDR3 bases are TGTGCCAGCAGCTTTTTAAGTCGGGCGTCCTACGAGCAGTACTTC.

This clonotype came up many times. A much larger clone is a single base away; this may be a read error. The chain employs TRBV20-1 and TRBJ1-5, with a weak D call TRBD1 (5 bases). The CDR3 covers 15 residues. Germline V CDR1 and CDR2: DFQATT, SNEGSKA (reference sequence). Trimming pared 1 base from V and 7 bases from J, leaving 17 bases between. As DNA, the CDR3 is TGCAGTGCTAGAGCATCGGGGGTATGGGCACAGCCCCAGCATTTT. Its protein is CSARASGVWAQPQHF.

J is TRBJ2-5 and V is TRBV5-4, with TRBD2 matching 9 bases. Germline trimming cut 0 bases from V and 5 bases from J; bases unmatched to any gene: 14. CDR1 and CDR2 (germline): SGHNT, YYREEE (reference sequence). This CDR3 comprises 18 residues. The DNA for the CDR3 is TGTGCCAGCAGCTTGGCGGGTCTAGCGGGAAAGGCGTCCGAGACCCAGTACTTC. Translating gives CASSLAGLAGKASETQYF.

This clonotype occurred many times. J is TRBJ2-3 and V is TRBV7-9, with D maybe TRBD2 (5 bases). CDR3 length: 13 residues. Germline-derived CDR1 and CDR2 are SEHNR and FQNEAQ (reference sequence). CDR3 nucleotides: TGTTCGACCTACGCGGGTAGCACAGATACGCAGTATTTT. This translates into CSTYAGSTDTQYF.

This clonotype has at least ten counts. The CDR3 is CASSSTSGGWETQYF. The DNA for the CDR3 is TGTGCCAGCAGCTCAACTTCAGGGGGCTGGGAGACCCAGTACTTC. This sequence joins TRBV7-8 and TRBJ2-5; 8 bases match TRBD1. This CDR3 spans 15 amino acids. Germline CDR1 and CDR2: SGHVS and FQNEAQ. The junction had 9 bases not matched to a gene; V was cut back by 4 bases and J by 5 bases.

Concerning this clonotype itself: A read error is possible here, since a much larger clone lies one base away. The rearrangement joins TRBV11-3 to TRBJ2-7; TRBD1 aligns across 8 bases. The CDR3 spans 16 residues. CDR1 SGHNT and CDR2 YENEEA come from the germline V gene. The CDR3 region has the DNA TGTGCCAACAGCCCCTTTTACCACAGGGGGGTTTACGAGCAGTACTTC. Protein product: CANSPFYHRGVYEQYF. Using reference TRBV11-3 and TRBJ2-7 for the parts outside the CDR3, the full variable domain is EAGVVQSPRYKIIEKKQPVAFWCNPISGHNTLYWYLQNLGQGPELLIRYENEEAVDDSQLPKDRFSAERLKGVDSTLKIQPAELGDSAVYLCANSPFYHRGVYEQYFGPGTRLTVT.

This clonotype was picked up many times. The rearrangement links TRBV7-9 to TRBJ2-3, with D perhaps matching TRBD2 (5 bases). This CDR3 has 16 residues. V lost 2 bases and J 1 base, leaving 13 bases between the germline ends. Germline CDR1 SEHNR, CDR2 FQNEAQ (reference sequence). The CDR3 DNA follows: TGTGCCAGCAGCTTACAAGCGGCCGCCGGCACAGATACGCAGTATTTT. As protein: CASSLQAAAGTDTQYF.

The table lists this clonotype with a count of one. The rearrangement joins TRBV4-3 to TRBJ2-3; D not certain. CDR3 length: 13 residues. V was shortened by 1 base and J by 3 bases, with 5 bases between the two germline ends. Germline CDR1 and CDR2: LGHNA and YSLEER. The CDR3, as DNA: TGCGCCAGCAGCCAAGTGGGGACAGATACGCAGTATTTT. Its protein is CASSQVGTDTQYF.

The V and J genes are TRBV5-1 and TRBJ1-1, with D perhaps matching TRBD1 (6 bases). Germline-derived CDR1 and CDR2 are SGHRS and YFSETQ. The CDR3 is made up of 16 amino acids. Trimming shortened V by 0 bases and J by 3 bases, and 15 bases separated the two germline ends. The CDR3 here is CASSLATGTLHTEAFF. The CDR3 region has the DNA TGCGCCAGCAGCTTGGCTACAGGGACCTTGCACACTGAAGCTTTCTTT.